These 18 T cell receptor beta chains were all obtained from the same sample, sequenced in a study of blood T cell repertoires in COVID-19. The protocol was immunoSEQ multiplex PCR, while the TCRdb copy is restricted to in-frame clones and leaves out a portion. The sample consists of 250,000 to 300,000 clones, 85% to 90% of them appearing once. The sample comprised peripheral blood. The origin of the receptors is a woman aged 25-40 years with COVID-19, enrolled during active disease.

The chain combines TRBV2 with TRBJ1-5; tentative D call: TRBD1 (6 bases). CDR1 and CDR2 from the germline V gene are SNHLY and FYNNEI. The CDR3 length is 14 residues. Trimming took off 6 bases at V and 1 base at J, with 10 bases between the two ends. The DNA for the CDR3 is TGTGCCAGCAGAAATACAGGGAGCAATCAGCCCCAGCATTTT. As protein: CASRNTGSNQPQHF.

This sequence joins TRBV28 and TRBJ2-1, with D uncertain. Trimming took 3 bases from V and 5 from J, leaving 8 bases between them. The CDR3 loop spans 13 amino acids. The germline V gene has CDR1 MDHEN and CDR2 SYDVKM. The CDR3 loop reads CASSLSQHNEQFF. The CDR3 DNA reads TGTGCCAGCAGTTTGTCACAACACAATGAGCAGTTCTTC.

In its sample, this clone was seen once. The chain uses TRBV19 and TRBJ2-5, with a tentative D call TRBD1 (5 bases). Germline CDR1 LNHDA, CDR2 SQIVND (reference sequence). The CDR3 covers 13 residues. Trimming stripped 3 bases from V and 5 bases from J, with 10 bases between. The chain's CDR3 is CASSIWGEETQYF. In DNA, the CDR3 is TGTGCCAGTAGTATCTGGGGCGAGGAGACCCAGTACTTC. Drawing the rest from reference TRBV19 and TRBJ2-5, the complete variable domain is DGGITQSPKYLFRKEGQNVTLSCEQNLNHDAMYWYRQDPGQGLRLIYYSQIVNDFQKGDIAEGYSVSREKKESFPLTVTSAQKNPTAFYLCASSIWGEETQYFGPGTRLLVL.

V is TRBV7-3 and J is TRBJ2-7; 7 bases are shared with TRBD1. The CDR3 is made up of 14 amino acids. J was trimmed by 2 bases and V by 5 bases; bases with no gene match: 6. CDR1 SGHTA and CDR2 FQGTGA come from the germline V gene. The CDR3 sequence is CASSPTGSPYEQYF. CDR3 bases: TGTGCCAGCAGCCCGACAGGGAGCCCCTACGAGCAGTACTTC.

The J gene is TRBJ1-6, the V gene TRBV12-3 or TRBV12-4; D may be TRBD1 (6 bases). There are 13 residues in the CDR3. V was shortened by 8 bases and J by 7 bases, with 12 bases between the two germline ends. CDR3 residues: CASRPGANSPLHF. The DNA for the CDR3 is TGTGCCAGCCGCCCAGGGGCCAATTCACCCCTCCACTTT.

This rearrangement joins TRBV19 to TRBJ1-1; perhaps TRBD1 as D (5 bases). Between the trimmed V and J ends, which lost 4 bases and 8 bases, there was a span of 14 bases. Germline V gives CDR1 LNHDA, CDR2 SQIVND (reference sequence). This CDR3 comprises 13 residues. CDR3 region: CASSKSGRAEAFF. In DNA form, the CDR3 reads TGTGCCAGTAGTAAGTCAGGGCGCGCCGAAGCTTTCTTT.

The chain has TRBV29-1 and TRBJ2-1, with D perhaps matching TRBD2 (6 bases). The CDR3 extends over 14 amino acids. Trimming shortened V by 4 bases and J by 7 bases, and 17 bases separated the two germline ends. Per germline, CDR1 SQVTM and CDR2 ANQGSEA. The CDR3 spells CSVVAGYSGNEQFF. Written as DNA, the CDR3 is TGCAGCGTTGTAGCCGGGTATAGCGGTAATGAGCAGTTCTTC.

The chain has TRBV30 and TRBJ2-3; 8 nucleotides line up with TRBD2. V shed 0 bases, J shed 0 bases, and the junction held 11 bases outside the gene matches. CDR3 length: 18 residues. Germline lookup yields CDR1 GTSNPN and CDR2 SVGIG (reference sequence). The CDR3 region has the DNA TGTGCCTGGAGTGTAGAGGCCCCCGTAGCGGGAAGCACAGATACGCAGTATTTT. Encoded protein: CAWSVEAPVAGSTDTQYF. Full variable domain (remainder filled in from reference TRBV30 and TRBJ2-3): SQTIHQWPATLVQPVGSPLSLECTVEGTSNPNLYWYRQAAGRGLQLLFYSVGIGQISSEVPQNLSASRPQDRQFILSSKKLLLSDSGFYLCAWSVEAPVAGSTDTQYFGPGTRLTVL.

This clone was detected only a few times. V and J are TRBV2 and TRBJ1-1; D not resolved. V was shortened by 2 bases and J by 5 bases, with 3 bases between the two germline ends. In germline, CDR1 is SNHLY, CDR2 FYNNEI. The CDR3 totals 11 residues. This chain's CDR3 is CASSESTEAFF. The DNA of the CDR3 is TGTGCCAGCAGTGAATCTACTGAAGCTTTCTTT. The whole variable domain, filled in from reference TRBV2 and TRBJ1-1, reads EPEVTQTPSHQVTQMGQEVILRCVPISNHLYFYWYRQILGQKVEFLVSFYNNEISEKSEIFDDQFSVERPDGSNFTLKIRSTKLEDSAMYFCASSESTEAFFGQGTRLTVV.

The chain uses TRBV5-1 and TRBJ2-7; 11 bases align to TRBD1. Germline V gene lookup returns CDR1 SGHRS and CDR2 YFSETQ. The ends lost 4 bases at V and 5 bases at J; junction bases unmatched: 5. The CDR3 is 14 residues long. DNA for the CDR3: TGCGCCAGCAGCACGGGACAGGGGGTAAACGAGCAGTACTTC. It is translated as CASSTGQGVNEQYF.

CDR3 sequence: CASSPGAAGTGELFF. The CDR3, as DNA: TGTGCCAGCTCACCAGGAGCGGCGGGCACCGGGGAGCTGTTTTTT. The chain combines TRBV18 with TRBJ2-2, with D tentatively TRBD2 (5 bases). The V gene's germline CDR1 is KGHSH and CDR2 LQKENI. V was trimmed by 2 bases and J by 4 bases, leaving 11 bases between them. This CDR3 spans 15 amino acids.

This clone was observed a handful of times. The DNA of the CDR3 is TGCGCCAGCAGCTTGGGAGGAGGTGGAAACACCATATATTTT. Residues: CASSLGGGGNTIYF. The rearrangement joins TRBV5-1 to TRBJ1-3; D gene unclear. The CDR3 totals 14 residues. CDR1 is SGHRS, CDR2 YFSETQ, per germline. The ends were cut back, 0 bases at V and 3 bases at J, with 7 bases in the middle.

The chain employs TRBV28 and TRBJ1-1; 10 bases map to TRBD1. The CDR3 is 15 residues long. CDR1 and CDR2 (germline): MDHEN, SYDVKM. V dropped 7 bases and J dropped 3; count of bases not matched to a gene: 8. In nucleotides, the CDR3 is TGTGCCAGCAAAATTCAGGGACAGGGGCACACTGAAGCTTTCTTT. Its protein is CASKIQGQGHTEAFF.

The CDR3 DNA reads TGTGCCATCAGGGTGACAGGGACTGAAGCTTTCTTT. Amino acids: CAIRVTGTEAFF. This rearrangement joins TRBV10-3 to TRBJ1-1, with 7 bases fitting TRBD1. The V segment lost 6 bases and the J segment 5 bases; nucleotides outside the gene matches: 3. Germline V gene data show CDR1 as ENHRY and CDR2 as SYGVKD. This CDR3 has 12 amino acids.

This clone was seen a single time. This chain uses TRBV5-8 with TRBJ1-5; tentatively, D is TRBD1 (5 bases). CDR1 is SGHTS and CDR2 is YDEGEE in the germline V gene. This CDR3 is 13 amino acids long. Trimming took off 2 bases at V and 7 bases at J, with 10 bases between the two ends. The CDR3 DNA reads as TGTGCCAGCAGCTTCGCAGGGTGGCAGCCCCAGCATTTT. Translation gives CASSFAGWQPQHF.

This clone has only a few counts. The J gene is TRBJ1-2, the V gene TRBV27, with 10 positions matching TRBD1. Germline V gives CDR1 MNHEY, CDR2 SMNVEV (reference sequence). The CDR3 totals 13 residues. V gave up 5 bases and J gave up 7 bases; unmatched junction bases: 4. CDR3 DNA: TGTGCCAGCAGTGACAGGGGGCGAGGTGGCTACACCTTC. Translated: CASSDRGRGGYTF.

The gene calls are TRBV4-3 and TRBJ2-7; TRBD1 matches at 8 bases. This CDR3 region has 17 residues. V lost 1 base and J lost 5; bases outside the gene matches: 13. CDR1 and CDR2 from the germline V gene are LGHNA and YSLEER. The CDR3 region is CASSQGWSGTGVDEQYF. The CDR3, as DNA: TGCGCCAGCAGCCAAGGGTGGTCCGGGACAGGCGTGGACGAGCAGTACTTC.

This chain connects TRBV11-2 to TRBJ1-5; D perhaps matches TRBD1 (6 bases). The germline gives CDR1 SGHAT, CDR2 FQNNGV. The CDR3 contains 15 residues. Trimming pared 1 base from V and 7 bases from J, leaving 14 bases between. CDR3: CASSLGQARGQPQHF. In DNA, the CDR3 is TGTGCCAGCAGCTTAGGGCAGGCCAGGGGCCAGCCCCAGCATTTT.